Reported below is one T cell receptor beta chain. Antigen: not known. These data originate in a study of cytomegalovirus exposure and HLA in healthy donors. General observations from the study: Relative to the roughly 690-donor mean, N-insertions were reportedly fewer in an Asian-associated ancestry cluster in a later analysis. The authors enumerated 150 to 200 TCR beta chains as linked to cytomegalovirus. HLA alleles showed associations with 15,000 to 20,000 TCR beta sequences in a later analysis, at a 0.05 false discovery rate. An observed cluster of highly shared sequence variants was recorded as a likely sequencing artifact.

With 60 Vbeta and 13 Jbeta primers, the PCR was carried out. This table comes from immunoSEQ multiplex PCR, and its TCRdb copy is limited to in-frame clones, with some not included. Of more than 140,000 clones in the sample, roughly 80% are singletons; the top ten hold around 1.5%. Germline CDR1 is MDHEN and CDR2 is SYDVKM. The CDR3 is made up of 17 amino acids. V gave up 6 bases and J gave up 4 bases; unmatched junction bases: 13. Input material: PBMCs. The rearrangement joins TRBV28 to TRBJ1-2; 11 positions match TRBD1. The TCR was taken from a female donor in good health and CMV-seronegative. Here the CDR3 reads CASSTRTGGTHCYGYTF. The CDR3 region has the DNA TGTGCCAGCAGCACTAGGACAGGGGGCACCCACTGCTATGGCTACACCTTC.